The rows below give T cell receptor beta chains drawn from one sample of a study of identical twins. TCRdb analysed the 5' RACE reads with MiXCR anew, one entry per CDR3 protein. Found here are a few hundred thousand distinct CDR3 sequences, over 8.5% of them singletons; the top ten hold under 3.5%. These data were also filed under a second study, of yellow fever vaccine responses in identical twins.

Sequences were obtained from PBMCs. These receptors were taken from a young woman in good health. Both conserved end residues are trimmed from each CDR3. Clone size, where shown, is once, few, many, or a class for clones that have expanded.

TRBV10-3	few	TRBJ2-3	AIRRTSGDADTQY
TRBV5-1	few	TRBJ1-4	ASRGQPTNEKLF
TRBV28	-	TRBJ2-1	ASSRRASGYSYNEQF
TRBV24-1	-	TRBJ2-1	ATSGGTVDSYNEQF
TRBV7-2	many	TRBJ2-5	ASSLVGGGAGETQY
TRBV18	few	TRBJ2-5	ASSPNNTPTQY
TRBV29-1	-	TRBJ1-2	SVAGGSNYGYT
TRBV2	many	TRBJ1-5	ASSGQAYSNQPQH
TRBV12-3/TRBV12-4	many	TRBJ2-1	ASSFPTGRAGSNEQF
TRBV10-3	-	TRBJ2-3	AIAGGRVWDTQY
TRBV29-1	many	TRBJ2-7	SVEQGGSYEQY
TRBV3-1	few	TRBJ2-7	ASRSAGSYEQY
TRBV7-9	few	TRBJ1-2	ASSPLIGGTGLDGYT
TRBV6-1	many	TRBJ2-5	ASSRGTSETQY
TRBV29-1	-	TRBJ2-7	SVETSTLDRISYEQY
TRBV7-2	few	TRBJ2-1	ASSQSRGSYNEQF
TRBV5-1	-	TRBJ2-6	ASSYQDSRNKVLSGANVLT
TRBV9	-	TRBJ2-2	ASSLGTGDRELF
TRBV29-1	many	TRBJ1-2	SVEGWVGQESYGYT
TRBV2	few	TRBJ1-5	ASSGTGPPNQPQH
TRBV4-1	few	TRBJ1-1	ASSPYRDSEAF
TRBV28	-	TRBJ2-1	ASTEAGGPSNEQF
TRBV4-2	-	TRBJ2-5	ASSPQNFQETQY
TRBV20-1	many	TRBJ1-2	SARNREDYGYT
TRBV5-1	many	TRBJ2-7	ASSLGDITYEQY